Presented here are 19 T cell receptor beta chains from one specimen sequenced in a study of CD8+ T cells in alopecia areata. Extraction of RNA preceded its reverse transcription into cDNA, which served as the sequencing template. Here immunoSEQ multiplex PCR was the method, and the copy in TCRdb shows in-frame clones only, minus some. This sample has 170,000 or so clones, with roughly three fifths found just once. The sample's treatment: oral pan-JAK inhibitor, 5-10 mg twice daily. The sample in question was CD8+ T cells sorted from blood, obtained at week 24, from a patient treated with tofacitinib. These receptors were taken from a human donor with alopecia areata.

This clone was detected only once. The chain employs TRBV9 and TRBJ2-5, with TRBD2 as a possible D gene (5 bases). There are 13 residues in the CDR3. Germline loops: CDR1 SGDLS, CDR2 YYNGEE. V lost 0 bases, J lost 5 bases, and 8 bases lay in between. CDR3 loop: CASSVGGSETQYF. As DNA, the CDR3 is TGTGCCAGCAGCGTAGGCGGGTCTGAGACCCAGTACTTC.

The chain joins TRBV7-8 to TRBJ2-5, with TRBD2 identical over 13 bases. The junction had 9 bases not matched to a gene; V was cut back by 5 bases and J by 3 bases. Germline V gene data show CDR1 as SGHVS and CDR2 as FQNEAQ. The CDR3 is 17 residues long. In DNA, the CDR3 is TGTGCCAGCAGCGAGCATCGGGGGACTAGCGGGAAAGAGACCCAGTACTTC. This translates into CASSEHRGTSGKETQYF.

Written as DNA, the CDR3 is TGTGCCAGCAGCTTAATGCGGGGGGACTACGAGCAGTACTTC. Its protein product is CASSLMRGDYEQYF. V gene TRBV13 combines with J gene TRBJ2-7; TRBD2 aligns across 8 bases. The trim removed 2 bases at V and 3 bases at J, leaving 3 bases unmatched. The CDR3 contains 14 residues. Germline CDR1 and CDR2: PRHDT and FYEKMQ (reference sequence).

The genes are TRBV13 and TRBJ1-1, with 7 positions matching TRBD1. Losses at the gene ends were 5 bases for V and 3 bases for J; bases not matched to a gene: 9. This CDR3 comprises 15 residues. Germline CDR1 reads PRHDT; CDR2 reads FYEKMQ (reference sequence). The CDR3 DNA reads as TGTGCCAGCAGCGAAATACAGGGGATGGACACTGAAGCTTTCTTT. Protein: CASSEIQGMDTEAFF. Together with reference TRBV13 and TRBJ1-1, the CDR3 gives the full variable domain: AAGVIQSPRHLIKEKRETATLKCYPIPRHDTVYWYQQGPGQDPQFLISFYEKMQSDKGSIPDRFSAQQFSDYHSELNMSSLELGDSALYFCASSEIQGMDTEAFFGQGTRLTVV.

The table lists this clone with a count of one. The rearrangement joins TRBV15 to TRBJ2-2; D remains unclear. V lost 0 bases to trimming and J lost 6 bases, with 8 bases between them. The CDR3 runs to 14 residues. Germline values: CDR1 LNHNV, CDR2 YYDKDF (reference sequence). CDR3 coding DNA: TGTGCCACCAGCAGAGATCGGAGATCCGGGGAGCTGTTTTTT. It yields the protein CATSRDRRSGELFF.

CDR3: CAWEKGQSAEAFF. The CDR3 DNA is TGTGCCTGGGAAAAGGGACAATCCGCTGAAGCTTTCTTT. The rearrangement joins TRBV30 to TRBJ1-1; TRBD1 is a possible D gene (6 bases). The V end lost 5 bases, the J end lost 6 bases, and 16 bases lay between the germline ends. The length of the CDR3 is 13 residues. The germline V gene has CDR1 GTSNPN and CDR2 SVGIG (reference sequence).

V gene TRBV19 combines with J gene TRBJ1-5, with unresolved D. Looked up from germline, CDR1 is LNHDA and CDR2 is SQIVND (reference sequence). The CDR3 is made up of 13 amino acids. The V end lost 5 bases, the J end lost 7 bases, and 12 bases lay between the germline ends. This CDR3 reads CASSPSLMQPQHF. For the CDR3, the DNA is TGTGCCAGTAGTCCCTCGTTGATGCAGCCCCAGCATTTT.

This chain joins TRBV5-4 and TRBJ1-2; TRBD1 might be the D (6 bases). The CDR3 is made up of 15 amino acids. Deletions cut 4 bases from V and 3 bases from J, with 16 bases between. Germline CDR1 reads SGHNT; CDR2 reads YYREEE (reference sequence). The CDR3: CASSADRGADYGYTF. The CDR3 DNA reads TGTGCCAGCAGCGCCGACCGGGGGGCGGACTATGGCTACACCTTC.

The chain employs TRBV7-9 and TRBJ1-2; D call uncertain. V lost 1 base to trimming and J lost 7 bases, with 7 bases between them. Germline CDR1 is SEHNR and CDR2 is FQNEAQ (reference sequence). This CDR3 is built from 12 residues. The CDR3: CASSLDRSGYTF. CDR3 coding DNA: TGTGCCAGCAGCTTAGATAGGTCTGGCTACACCTTC.

This clone was counted a few times. This chain joins TRBV5-1 and TRBJ1-1, with 9 positions matching TRBD1. The germline gives CDR1 SGHRS, CDR2 YFSETQ. V gave up 4 bases and J gave up 5 bases; unmatched junction bases: 6. The CDR3 contains 14 residues. The CDR3 nucleotides read TGCGCCAGCAGCGGATGGACAGGGGATACTGAAGCTTTCTTT. Translation: CASSGWTGDTEAFF.

A few counts support this clone. The V gene is TRBV7-2, the J gene TRBJ1-6; TRBD1 matches at 10 bases. With V trimmed by 2 bases and J by 10 bases, 11 bases remained unmatched. Germline CDR1 and CDR2: SGHTA and FQGNSA. The CDR3 has 17 amino acids. CDR3 loop: CASSLHDWTGGGSPLHF. The CDR3 nucleotides are TGTGCCAGCAGCTTACACGACTGGACAGGGGGTGGCTCACCCCTCCACTTT.

This chain connects TRBV27 to TRBJ1-5; D uncertain. Germline-derived CDR1 and CDR2 are MNHEY and SMNVEV (reference sequence). CDR3 length: 13 residues. V lost 6 bases to trimming and J lost 0 bases, with 6 bases between them. The CDR3 DNA reads as TGTGCCAGCAGCACTTATAGCAATCAGCCCCAGCATTTT. Translation gives CASSTYSNQPQHF.

The chain uses TRBV11-2 and TRBJ2-6; TRBD2 matches at 7 bases. V gave up 6 bases and J gave up 2 bases; unmatched junction bases: 10. CDR1 is SGHAT, CDR2 FQNNGV, per germline. CDR3 length equals 17 residues. The CDR3 region has the DNA TGTGCCAGCAGGCCACCCTTGGGGGGGACTGGGGCCAACGTCCTGACTTTC. Amino acid sequence: CASRPPLGGTGANVLTF. The variable domain in full, completed from reference TRBV11-2 and TRBJ2-6, reads EAGVAQSPRYKIIEKRQSVAFWCNPISGHATLYWYQQILGQGPKLLIQFQNNGVVDDSQLPKDRFSAERLKGVDSTLKIQPAKLEDSAVYLCASRPPLGGTGANVLTFGAGSRLTVL.

This clone was counted between two and nine times. CDR3 in DNA: TGTGCCAGCAGCTTAAGGGTCACTGAAGCTTTCTTT. As protein: CASSLRVTEAFF. The gene calls are TRBV7-8 and TRBJ1-1; no definite D call. The CDR3 has 12 residues. Trimming took 2 bases from V and 4 from J, leaving 5 bases between them. The germline gives CDR1 SGHVS, CDR2 FQNEAQ.

In this sample, this clone turned up a few times. This chain connects TRBV29-1 to TRBJ2-7; TRBD1 matches 12 bases. The ends lost 6 bases at V and 7 bases at J; junction bases unmatched: 10. The germline V gene encodes CDR1 SQVTM and CDR2 ANQGSEA. CDR3 length equals 14 residues. CDR3 protein: CSVEPGQGAREQYF. The CDR3 nucleotides are TGCAGCGTCGAGCCGGGACAGGGGGCGCGGGAGCAGTACTTC.

Note on this clone: Other DNA variants within this sample encode the same CDR3. The chain employs TRBV7-9 and TRBJ2-1; D is unclear. The CDR3 loop spans 14 amino acids. Per germline, CDR1 SEHNR and CDR2 FQNEAQ (reference sequence). V was clipped by 0 bases and J by 2 bases, with 5 bases between them. The CDR3 is CASSLAGTYNEQFF. The CDR3 DNA follows: TGTGCCAGCAGCTTAGCCGGAACCTACAATGAGCAGTTCTTC.

In this sample, this clone turned up a few times. The chain uses TRBV2 and TRBJ1-1; D is ambiguous. The CDR3 runs 13 residues. The V gene's germline CDR1 is SNHLY and CDR2 FYNNEI. V shed 8 bases and J shed 5 bases, with 15 bases lying between them. For the CDR3, the DNA is TGTGCCAGCGGATCTACTCGGAGGACTGAAGCTTTCTTT. Its translation is CASGSTRRTEAFF.

With regard to this clone: Additional DNA sequences in this sample encode the identical CDR3. The V call is TRBV9, the J call TRBJ1-2; no firm D call. Trimming shortened V by 3 bases and J by 6 bases, and 3 bases separated the two germline ends. Germline CDR1 and CDR2: SGDLS and YYNGEE. The CDR3 sequence is 10 residues long. Written as DNA, the CDR3 is TGTGCCAGCAGCGGTGATGGCTACACCTTC. Translating gives CASSGDGYTF.

In this sample, this clone turned up a few times. The chain couples TRBV6-1 to TRBJ2-1; TRBD2 might be the D (6 bases). V gave up 5 bases and J gave up 9 bases, with 11 bases separating them. In germline, CDR1 is MNHNS, CDR2 SASEGT. This CDR3 comprises 12 residues. The CDR3 here is CASSWGVGEQFF. The CDR3 DNA is TGTGCCAGCAGTTGGGGGGTGGGTGAGCAGTTCTTC.